A single sample is the source of the 19 T cell receptor beta chains below, sequenced in a study of T cell responses to AZD1222 COVID-19 vaccine. The method was immunoSEQ multiplex PCR; TCRdb's version includes in-frame clones alone and lacks a portion of them. This repertoire shows about 130,000 clones, about 89% found once; its top ten account for about 9.4%. Here the sequenced sample was peripheral blood, taken on day 0 of AZD1222 vaccination. All receptors derive from an adult in good health.

The gene calls are TRBV6-1 and TRBJ1-2; perhaps TRBD1 as D (5 bases). CDR1 and CDR2 from the germline V gene are MNHNS and SASEGT. Trimming cost V 6 bases and J 8 bases, with 16 bases left between them. The CDR3 sequence is 13 residues long. CDR3 sequence (DNA): TGTGCCAGCAGCCCCGGGGCAGTCGAAGGCTACACCTTC. Protein: CASSPGAVEGYTF.

The V call is TRBV5-1, the J call TRBJ1-6; D is ambiguous. Germline CDR1 is SGHRS and CDR2 is YFSETQ. Trimming took 0 bases from V and 13 from J, leaving 11 bases between them. This CDR3 has 13 amino acids. DNA of the CDR3: TGCGCCAGCAGCTTGGGGGAGGGCTTGCCCCTCCACTTT. It encodes CASSLGEGLPLHF.

The rearrangement joins TRBV27 to TRBJ2-4, with 10 bases lining up with TRBD1. This CDR3 is built from 15 residues. Losses at the gene ends were 6 bases for V and 0 bases for J; bases not matched to a gene: 2. The germline CDR1 and CDR2 sequences are MNHEY and SMNVEV (reference sequence). The CDR3 region has the DNA TGTGCCAGCAGCGGGACAGGGGTAGCCAAAAACATTCAGTACTTC. Translated: CASSGTGVAKNIQYF.

The chain couples TRBV7-2 to TRBJ1-1; no firm D call. The germline gives CDR1 SGHTA, CDR2 FQGNSA. V lost 5 bases to trimming and J lost 5 bases, with 12 bases between them. This CDR3 is 13 amino acids long. The DNA for the CDR3 is TGTGCCAGCAGCCGATTAAAGGGTACTGAAGCTTTCTTT. Its translation is CASSRLKGTEAFF.

This clone was recorded only once. The gene calls are TRBV6-1 and TRBJ2-3; D unclear. Trimming left V 1 base short and J 1 base short, with 6 bases between. Germline lookup yields CDR1 MNHNS and CDR2 SASEGT. This CDR3 comprises 14 residues. The CDR3 spells CASSEGSRTDTQYF. Here the CDR3 DNA reads TGTGCCAGCAGTGAAGGTAGCCGCACAGATACGCAGTATTTT.

The J gene is TRBJ2-7, the V gene TRBV5-6; D may be TRBD1 or TRBD2 (5 bases each). Germline CDR1 SGHDT, CDR2 YYEEEE. This CDR3 comprises 15 residues. Trimming pared 4 bases from V and 2 bases from J, leaving 16 bases between. The CDR3 DNA follows: TGTGCCAGCAGCCCCCGGGGCAGGGCCCCCTACGAGCAGTACTTC. As protein: CASSPRGRAPYEQYF.

The CDR3 region has the DNA TGCGCCAGCAGCTTGGGACCGAACACTGAAGCTTTCTTT. This sequence encodes CASSLGPNTEAFF. The gene calls are TRBV5-1 and TRBJ1-1, with D uncertain. In germline, CDR1 is SGHRS, CDR2 YFSETQ. Trimming removed 0 bases at V and 1 base at J, with 4 bases between. The CDR3 consists of 13 residues.

In this sample, this clone turned up once. The CDR3 region is CASSLEIRDTEAFF. CDR3 coding DNA: TGCGCCAGCAGCTTGGAAATTAGGGACACTGAAGCTTTCTTT. The genes are TRBV5-1 and TRBJ1-1, with unresolved D. V dropped 0 bases and J dropped 3 bases, with 9 bases sitting between them. The CDR3 runs to 14 residues. The germline gives CDR1 SGHRS, CDR2 YFSETQ.

The V call is TRBV3-1 (or the pseudogene TRBV3-2), the J call TRBJ1-1; possibly TRBD1 for D (5 bases). Trimming removed 4 bases from V and 6 bases from J, with 15 bases in between. Germline CDR1 and CDR2: LGHDT and YNNKEL (reference sequence). The CDR3 runs 14 residues. CDR3: CASSPTEYSPEAFF. In DNA form, the CDR3 reads TGTGCCAGCAGCCCGACAGAGTATTCCCCTGAAGCTTTCTTT.

V is TRBV7-2 and J is TRBJ2-7, with 10 nucleotides matching TRBD2. This CDR3 has 14 amino acids. CDR1 is SGHTA, CDR2 FQGNSA, per germline. V lost 6 bases, J lost 1 base, and 3 bases stayed unmatched. This CDR3 is CASSPGLASYEQYF. The CDR3 coding sequence is TGTGCCAGCAGTCCGGGACTAGCGTCCTACGAGCAGTACTTC.

V is TRBV11-2 and J is TRBJ2-1; 11 nucleotides match TRBD2. CDR3 length equals 16 residues. CDR1 and CDR2 (germline): SGHAT, FQNNGV. Trimming at V came to 5 bases and at J to 6 bases, leaving 9 bases not matched to a gene. The CDR3 nucleotides read TGTGCCAGCAGCCGGATAGCGGGAGGGCCGGCCAATGAGCAGTTCTTC. Its protein product is CASSRIAGGPANEQFF. Supplemented by reference TRBV11-2 and TRBJ2-1, the full variable domain reads EAGVAQSPRYKIIEKRQSVAFWCNPISGHATLYWYQQILGQGPKLLIQFQNNGVVDDSQLPKDRFSAERLKGVDSTLKIQPAKLEDSAVYLCASSRIAGGPANEQFFGPGTRLTVL.

The CDR3 bases are TGTGCCAGCAGCTTTGGGGACACCGGGGAGCTGTTTTTT. It codes for CASSFGDTGELFF. The rearrangement joins TRBV7-9 to TRBJ2-2; the D is unclear. The CDR3 loop spans 13 amino acids. The ends were cut back, 3 bases at V and 3 bases at J, with 5 bases in the middle. Germline CDR1 is SEHNR and CDR2 is FQNEAQ (reference sequence).

In DNA form, the CDR3 reads TGTGCCAGCACGGAAACAGGGAGCGCTGAAGCTTTCTTT. Its translation: CASTETGSAEAFF. This chain connects TRBV6-5 to TRBJ1-1; tentative D call: TRBD1 (6 bases). CDR3 length: 13 amino acids. In germline, CDR1 is MNHEY, CDR2 SVGAGI. Trimming stripped 7 bases from V and 6 bases from J, with 15 bases between.

A few counts support this clone. This chain connects TRBV28 to TRBJ1-1; 8 bases line up with TRBD1. V was pared by 6 bases and J by 7 bases, with 7 bases of the junction left unmatched. This CDR3 has 13 residues. Germline-derived CDR1 and CDR2 are MDHEN and SYDVKM. CDR3 sequence: CASSRNDRGEAFF. CDR3 DNA: TGTGCCAGCAGCCGTAACGACAGGGGTGAAGCTTTCTTT.

This rearrangement joins TRBV28 to TRBJ2-3, with D uncertain. CDR1 and CDR2 (germline): MDHEN, SYDVKM. The CDR3 totals 12 residues. Trimming cost V 11 bases and J 5 bases, with 14 bases left between them. CDR3 coding DNA: TGTGCCCACGGTCTTCCACGAGATACGCAGTATTTT. This sequence encodes CAHGLPRDTQYF.

This clone was detected once. CDR3 amino acids: CASSTPQGVKNNEQFF. CDR3 in DNA: TGTGCCAGCAGTACACCTCAAGGGGTAAAGAACAATGAGCAGTTCTTC. The V call is TRBV2, the J call TRBJ2-1, with a weak D call TRBD1 (5 bases). The CDR3 runs to 16 residues. Per the germline V gene, CDR1 is SNHLY and CDR2 is FYNNEI. The V gene lost 5 bases and the J gene lost 5 bases, with 19 bases spanning the gap.

CDR3 nucleotides: TGTGCCAGCACTAATGGGGGGTCGGGGAACACCGGGGAGCTGTTTTTT. Its translation is CASTNGGSGNTGELFF. V usage is TRBV28 and J usage is TRBJ2-2; D possibly corresponds to TRBD2 (6 bases). Germline values: CDR1 MDHEN, CDR2 SYDVKM. Trimming took off 7 bases at V and 1 base at J, with 16 bases between the two ends. The CDR3 is 16 amino acids.

This chain uses TRBV29-1 with TRBJ2-3; D is ambiguous. The CDR3 spans 11 residues. Germline-derived CDR1 and CDR2 are SQVTM and ANQGSEA. The V end lost 7 bases, the J end lost 3 bases, and 8 bases lay between the germline ends. The DNA of the CDR3 is TGCAGCGAGAGCGTAACAGATACGCAGTATTTT. Residues: CSESVTDTQYF.

V and J are TRBV19 and TRBJ1-1; D might be TRBD1 (5 bases). With 3 bases removed from V and 1 base from J, the gap between germline ends came to 9 bases. Germline V gives CDR1 LNHDA, CDR2 SQIVND (reference sequence). This CDR3 region has 14 residues. CDR3 region: CASSIGHQNTEAFF. CDR3 bases: TGTGCCAGTAGTATTGGACACCAGAACACTGAAGCTTTCTTT.